The rows below give T cell receptor beta chains drawn from one sample of a study of T-cell reconstitution after alpha-beta-depleted transplantation in children. TCRdb independently ran MiXCR on the PCR reads; one entry per CDR3 protein. The table records some 70,000 distinct CDR3 sequences, more than 5.5% of them present only once. The source material was PBMCs from the stem cell graft donor, sampled from the stem cell graft. The receptor source for this set is a human donor who donated a stem cell graft to a child with acute lymphoblastic leukemia. CDR3s include the opening cysteine and the closing phenylalanine or tryptophan. The order of the fields is J gene, V gene, D gene, clone size, CDR3 DNA, CDR3 protein. D genes are given only for firm matches. Rows may omit the clone size; those that give it use once, few, many or a size class.

j_gene: TRBJ1-6; v_gene: TRBV2; d_gene: -; abundance: many; CDR3nt: TGTGCCAGCGCGGCAGCCTCTAATTCACCCCTCCACTTT; CDR3aa: CASAAASNSPLHF
j_gene: TRBJ2-6; v_gene: TRBV25-1; d_gene: -; abundance: many; CDR3nt: TGTGCCAGCAGTGAGGCGTTGGGGGGAGATAGCTCTGGGGCCAACGTCCTGACTTTC; CDR3aa: CASSEALGGDSSGANVLTF
j_gene: TRBJ1-1; v_gene: TRBV6-1; d_gene: -; abundance: many; CDR3nt: TGTGCCAGCAGGGAGACAGACAAGAACGCTGAAGCTTTCTTT; CDR3aa: CASRETDKNAEAFF
j_gene: TRBJ2-5; v_gene: TRBV12-3/TRBV12-4; d_gene: TRBD2; abundance: many; CDR3nt: TGTGCCAGCAGCTTGGAGGGAGGGAGAGAGACCCAGTACTTC; CDR3aa: CASSLEGGRETQYF
j_gene: TRBJ2-2; v_gene: TRBV9; d_gene: -; abundance: many; CDR3nt: TGTGCCAGCAGCGTAGCTACTGGGGTGAACACCGGGGAGCTGTTTTTT; CDR3aa: CASSVATGVNTGELFF
j_gene: TRBJ2-3; v_gene: TRBV5-1; d_gene: TRBD1; abundance: many; CDR3nt: TGCGCCAGCAGCCTAAGGACAGGGGGAGCGACAGATACGCAGTATTTT; CDR3aa: CASSLRTGGATDTQYF
j_gene: TRBJ1-1; v_gene: TRBV12-3/TRBV12-4; d_gene: -; abundance: medium-sized; CDR3nt: TGCGCCAGCAGCTTGACGGGGAACACTGAAGCTTTCTTT; CDR3aa: CASSLTGNTEAFF
j_gene: TRBJ1-1; v_gene: TRBV7-9; d_gene: -; abundance: few; CDR3nt: TGTGCCTGCAGCTCAAATACGGGACGCTTCATGAACACTGAAGCTTTCTTT; CDR3aa: CACSSNTGRFMNTEAFF
j_gene: TRBJ2-2; v_gene: TRBV11-3; d_gene: TRBD2; abundance: few; CDR3nt: TGTGCCAGCAGTGCTAGCGGGGCCGGGGAGCTGTTTTTT; CDR3aa: CASSASGAGELFF
j_gene: TRBJ2-5; v_gene: TRBV5-4; d_gene: TRBD1; abundance: many; CDR3nt: TGTGCCAGCAGCGCGGGCAGGGGGCGAGAGACCCAGTACTTC; CDR3aa: CASSAGRGRETQYF
j_gene: TRBJ2-1; v_gene: TRBV7-9; d_gene: TRBD2; abundance: -; CDR3nt: TGTGCCAGCAGCCTTACGAAGACTAGCGGGAGGGACAATGAGCAGTTCTTC; CDR3aa: CASSLTKTSGRDNEQFF